This TCR beta chain was captured in a study of beta chain features in type 1 diabetes (dated by TCRdb to about 2018). In terms of the full investigation: Mean age, gender distribution, total cell number and subset yield did not differ between patients and healthy donors. A total of approximately 110,000,000 sorted cells were examined across all samples, and a strong correlation was observed between cell number per subset and RNA yield. Naive and central memory subsets were obtained from all 30 or so donors, but regulatory and stem cell-like memory subsets were isolated from only 8 patients and roughly 8 healthy donors. In the study, TCRB repertoires of sorted circulating CD4+ T cell subsets from recently diagnosed type 1 diabetes patients were compared with those of matched healthy donors.

Overall study results and their limits: Because the HLA sub-analyses included only small numbers of individuals, any influence of HLA type on TCRB rearrangement was left unresolved. Because cDNA was sequenced instead of genomic DNA, highly expressing activated cells could be over-represented, though the groups showed no difference in activation or CD3 levels. At VDJ recombination sites, type 1 diabetes patients had fewer insertions and more deleted nucleotides, which implies abnormalities in thymic rearrangement. Type 1 diabetes patients showed a moderate but significant shortening of TCRB CDR3 length in all four CD4+ subsets. The naive, central memory and regulatory TCRB repertoires appeared to resemble one another more closely among patients than among healthy donors. PCR might favor shorter templates, but patient and control samples were amplified and corrected together, so any skew would affect both groups equally.

The CDR3 starts with the cysteine, ends with the phenylalanine, and has 11 residues. Only the CDR3 part of the read is kept: 33 bases, read in frame from the first base. V is cut by 5 bases and J by 4 bases, and the space between the germline ends is 5 bases. Looking up the germline V gene (reference sequence) yields CDR1 SEHNR and CDR2 FQNEAQ. The High Capacity cDNA Reverse Transcription Kit was used to reverse transcribe all of the isolated RNA, meaning that expressed TCRB transcripts were what got sequenced. Deep immunoSEQ sequencing was applied to naive, central memory and regulatory T cell samples, giving an average of about 3.8 million total reads per sample. After sorted cells were lysed in RLT buffer, RNA was extracted with DNase-treated RNeasy Micro or Mini kits, with the choice depending on cell number. To prevent cross-contamination, each cell subset was processed individually, whereas patient and healthy donor samples were processed jointly. Using the immunoSEQ multiplex PCR, TCRB sequences were amplified from cDNA into 87-bp fragments spanning the CDR3 region. The amplicons were sequenced using the Illumina HiSeq platform. As for the original processing: Synthetic template baselines were used to correct PCR bias computationally, reads within Hamming distance 2 were collapsed together, and singletons that could not be merged were discarded. Reads were aligned against IMGT so that V, D and J genes, CDR3 length and insertions or deletions at six rearrangement sites could be assigned. Within each subset, clonotype counts were normalized to sorted cell number, and only after that were true diversity and Gini coefficients computed with the tcR R package. Repertoire sharing was quantified using the overlap coefficient calculated on TCRB nucleotide sequences. Out-of-frame TCRB sequences from naive cells were analyzed as a proxy for the pre-selection repertoire. TCRdb stores this immuneACCESS table with in-frame sequences only. Part of the clones is absent; in the studies checked, under half of the shortfall reflects unresolved V genes, and no reason is known for the rest. D and trimming come from the DNA, and the V and J calls and clone size come from that table. Here the sample has a few hundred thousand clones; 16% occur a single time. The ten largest clones add up to approximately 0.086% of the sample.

This clone was counted only a few times. The antigen this receptor binds is unknown. Base-call qualities are not available, and no considerably larger clone is one nucleotide away. Each donor gave one peripheral blood draw, about 110 mL on average, collected into heparinised tubes. A BD FACSAria II was used to sort naive, central memory, regulatory and stem cell-like memory CD4+ T cells with a panel that included CD45RO, CCR7, CD25, CD127, CD95 and CD27. All sorted populations exceeded 95% purity. PBMCs were isolated immediately by Lymphoprep density gradient centrifugation and stained directly without culture. To minimize batch effects, samples were stained and sorted in pairs, one healthy donor with one patient per experiment.

Sequenced input: naive CD4+ T cells from blood. In light of the paper, this sample's cell subset or site label describes: true naive CD4+ T cells. Recombination linked TRBV7-9 to TRBJ2-5; a confident D gene designation cannot be given. This receptor was obtained from a man under 40 with type 1 diabetes. The CDR3 has the sequence CASSRTETQYF. The nucleotide sequence is given as TGTGCCAGCAGCCGGACAGAGACCCAGTACTTC. Beyond the CDR3, the reference TRBV7-9 and TRBJ2-5 genes provide the residues; the full variable domain reads: DTGVSQNPRHKITKRGQNVTFRCDPISEHNRLYWYRQTLGQGPEFLTYFQNEAQLEKSRLLSDRFSAERPKGSFSTLEIQRTEQGDSAMYLCASSRTETQYFGPGTRLLVL.